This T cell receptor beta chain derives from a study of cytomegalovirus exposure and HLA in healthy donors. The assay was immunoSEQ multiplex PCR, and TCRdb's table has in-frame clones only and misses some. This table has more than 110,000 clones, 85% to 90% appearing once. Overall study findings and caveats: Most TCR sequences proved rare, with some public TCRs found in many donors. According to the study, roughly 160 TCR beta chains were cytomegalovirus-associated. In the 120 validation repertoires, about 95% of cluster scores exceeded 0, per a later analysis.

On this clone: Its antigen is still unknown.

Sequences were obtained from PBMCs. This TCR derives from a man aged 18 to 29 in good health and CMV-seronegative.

This chain's CDR3 is CASRTQSSGNTIYF. The CDR3, as DNA: TGTGCCAGCAGGACACAGAGCTCTGGAAACACCATATATTTT. The chain carries TRBV6-1 and TRBJ1-3, with D uncertain. Trimming shortened V by 6 bases and J by 0 bases, and 9 bases separated the two germline ends. The CDR3 runs to 14 residues. CDR1 and CDR2 (germline): MNHNS, SASEGT.